This entry lists 16 T cell receptor beta chains sequenced from one sample in a study of Ad26.COV2.S vaccination and SARS-CoV-2 variants. The method was immunoSEQ multiplex PCR; TCRdb's version includes in-frame clones alone and lacks a portion of them. Of around 450,000 clones listed, roughly 90% are singletons. Specified treatment: approximately 18 received Ad26.COV2.S at low or high dose, single or two shots; 5 received placebo; per-sample allocation not given. Repertoires come from day 63 after the first vaccine or placebo injection. Sample: peripheral blood, taken in a trial of Ad26.COV2.S vaccine versus placebo. The source of these receptors is a person aged 18 to 65 who received the Ad26.COV2.S COVID-19 vaccine or a placebo.

The V call is TRBV29-1, the J call TRBJ2-7; maybe TRBD1 (5 bases). The length of the CDR3 is 12 residues. The germline V and J ends were trimmed by 4 bases and 6 bases, with 13 bases remaining between them. The germline gives CDR1 SQVTM, CDR2 ANQGSEA. CDR3 residues: CSVADSAGEQYF. DNA of the CDR3: TGCAGCGTTGCTGACAGCGCCGGCGAGCAGTACTTC.

J is TRBJ2-7 and V is TRBV20-1; D may correspond to TRBD1 or TRBD2 (6 bases each). Trimming left V 1 base short and J 9 bases short, with 10 bases between. Looked up from germline, CDR1 is DFQATT and CDR2 is SNEGSKA (reference sequence). The CDR3 runs 11 residues. The CDR3 loop reads CSARGGAGQYF. CDR3 coding DNA: TGCAGTGCTAGAGGGGGGGCTGGGCAGTACTTC.

A note on this clone: Other DNA sequences of this sample code for an identical CDR3. The genes are TRBV30 and TRBJ1-5, with 11 bases lining up with TRBD1. The CDR3 loop spans 15 amino acids. Germline CDR1 GTSNPN, CDR2 SVGIG (reference sequence). The junction had 2 bases not matched to a gene; V was cut back by 1 base and J by 3 bases. Here the CDR3 DNA reads TGTGCCTGGAGTGGGGACAGGGGGTCCAATCAGCCCCAGCATTTT. Translation: CAWSGDRGSNQPQHF.

The chain couples TRBV7-6 to TRBJ1-2; D remains unclear. This CDR3 has 13 amino acids. Trimming removed 5 bases at V and 8 bases at J, with 15 bases between. Per germline, CDR1 SGHVS and CDR2 FNYEAQ. This CDR3 is CASSAVYRGGYTF. For the CDR3, the DNA is TGTGCCAGCAGCGCCGTCTACAGAGGCGGCTACACCTTC.

The chain's CDR3 is CASSYAAGIYEQYF. In DNA form, the CDR3 reads TGTGCCAGCAGTTACGCGGCGGGAATCTACGAGCAGTACTTC. This chain connects TRBV6-2 or TRBV6-3 to TRBJ2-7; D is perhaps TRBD2 (6 bases). The CDR3 loop spans 14 amino acids. V lost 2 bases, J lost 3 bases, and 11 bases lay in between. Germline V CDR1 and CDR2: MNHEY, SVGEGT.

This clone showed up just a few times. The chain uses TRBV7-2 and TRBJ2-5, with D possibly being TRBD2 (6 bases). CDR1 is SGHTA and CDR2 is FQGNSA in the germline V gene. Trimming took 3 bases from V and 5 from J, leaving 16 bases between them. The CDR3 totals 15 residues. Here the CDR3 DNA reads TGTGCCAGCAGCTTGATCCCGGGACTGGGGGAGACCCAGTACTTC. Encoded protein: CASSLIPGLGETQYF.

The gene calls are TRBV19 and TRBJ2-5; 11 nucleotides align to TRBD2. Germline-derived CDR1 and CDR2 are LNHDA and SQIVND (reference sequence). V gave up 5 bases and J gave up 4 bases; unmatched junction bases: 9. This CDR3 comprises 16 residues. CDR3 in amino acids: CASSFSGGALRETQYF. The DNA for the CDR3 is TGTGCCAGTAGTTTTAGCGGGGGGGCCCTCAGAGAGACCCAGTACTTC.

This chain connects TRBV7-2 to TRBJ2-7; no clear D gene. V lost 1 base and J lost 0, with 7 bases in between. This CDR3 is built from 14 residues. Germline V lookup: CDR1 SGHTA, CDR2 FQGNSA. CDR3 bases: TGTGCCAGCAGCTTAGGGACCGCCTCCTACGAGCAGTACTTC. Its protein product is CASSLGTASYEQYF.

The gene calls are TRBV29-1 and TRBJ1-4; TRBD1 is a possible D gene (6 bases). This CDR3 spans 15 amino acids. Per germline, CDR1 SQVTM and CDR2 ANQGSEA. Deletions cut 5 bases from V and 5 bases from J, with 18 bases between. The CDR3 sequence: CSVYPHRESNEKLFF. Here the CDR3 DNA reads TGCAGCGTTTACCCCCACAGGGAATCGAATGAAAAACTGTTTTTT.

The V call is TRBV6-4, the J call TRBJ1-1; 7 bases are a match to TRBD1. CDR1 is MRHNA, CDR2 SNTAGT, per germline. With V trimmed by 3 bases and J by 5 bases, 3 bases remained unmatched. The CDR3 has 13 residues. CDR3 region: CASSEGRGTEAFF. DNA for the CDR3: TGTGCCAGCAGTGAAGGCAGGGGGACTGAAGCTTTCTTT.

J is TRBJ2-1 and V is TRBV5-4; no firm D call. Germline CDR1 reads SGHNT; CDR2 reads YYREEE (reference sequence). Trimming removed 0 bases at V and 10 bases at J, with 11 bases between. The CDR3 extends over 13 amino acids. The CDR3 sequence: CASSLARAWEQFF. The CDR3, as DNA: TGTGCCAGCAGCTTGGCCCGGGCTTGGGAGCAGTTCTTC.

V and J are TRBV19 and TRBJ1-2; D remains ambiguous. Per germline, CDR1 LNHDA and CDR2 SQIVND (reference sequence). Trimming shortened V by 1 base and J by 4 bases, and 7 bases separated the two germline ends. The CDR3 has 13 amino acids. CDR3 in DNA: TGTGCCAGTAGTATAGGACGGATCTATGGCTACACCTTC. Protein product: CASSIGRIYGYTF.

The chain uses TRBV28 and TRBJ2-1; TRBD1 agrees at 7 bases. The germline CDR1 and CDR2 sequences are MDHEN and SYDVKM. J was trimmed by 11 bases and V by 6 bases; bases with no gene match: 7. The CDR3 runs to 12 residues. The CDR3 protein is CASSFRTGQQFF. CDR3 DNA sequence: TGTGCCAGCAGCTTCCGGACAGGCCAGCAGTTCTTC. Combining the CDR3 with reference TRBV28 and TRBJ2-1 gives the whole variable domain DVKVTQSSRYLVKRTGEKVFLECVQDMDHENMFWYRQDPGLGLRLIYFSYDVKMKEKGDIPEGYSVSREKKERFSLILESASTNQTSMYLCASSFRTGQQFFGPGTRLTVL.

The chain is built from TRBV5-5 and TRBJ2-7; no definite D call. This CDR3 comprises 13 residues. The germline CDR1 and CDR2 sequences are SGHKS and YYEKEE (reference sequence). V lost 5 bases and J lost 7, with 16 bases in between. The CDR3: CASSRPGPLEQYF. DNA for the CDR3: TGTGCCAGCAGTCGCCCCGGCCCCCTGGAGCAGTACTTC.

V is TRBV24-1 and J is TRBJ1-5; D is unresolved. CDR3 length: 13 amino acids. Germline CDR1 is KGHDR and CDR2 is SFDVKD. V shed 4 bases and J shed 5 bases, with 8 bases lying between them. The CDR3 DNA reads TGTGCCACCAGTGACCGGCTGCATCAGCCCCAGCATTTT. Its protein is CATSDRLHQPQHF.

The chain is built from TRBV29-1 and TRBJ2-3; D is ambiguous. V lost 5 bases and J lost 0, with 9 bases in between. This CDR3 is 13 amino acids long. The germline gives CDR1 SQVTM, CDR2 ANQGSEA. The CDR3: CSVPFLSTDTQYF. As DNA, the CDR3 is TGCAGCGTTCCCTTCCTCAGCACAGATACGCAGTATTTT.